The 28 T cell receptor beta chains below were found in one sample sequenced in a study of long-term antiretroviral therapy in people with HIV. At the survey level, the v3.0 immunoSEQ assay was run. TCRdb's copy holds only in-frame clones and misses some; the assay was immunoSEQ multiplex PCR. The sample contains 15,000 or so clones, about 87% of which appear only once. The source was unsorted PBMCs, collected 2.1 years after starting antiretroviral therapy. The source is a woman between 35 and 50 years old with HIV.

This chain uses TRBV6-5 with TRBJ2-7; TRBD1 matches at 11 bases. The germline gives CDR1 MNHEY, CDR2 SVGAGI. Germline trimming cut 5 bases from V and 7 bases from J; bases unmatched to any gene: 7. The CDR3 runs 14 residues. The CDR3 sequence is CASSTTGTGGEQYF. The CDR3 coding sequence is TGTGCCAGCAGTACCACCGGGACAGGGGGAGAGCAGTACTTC.

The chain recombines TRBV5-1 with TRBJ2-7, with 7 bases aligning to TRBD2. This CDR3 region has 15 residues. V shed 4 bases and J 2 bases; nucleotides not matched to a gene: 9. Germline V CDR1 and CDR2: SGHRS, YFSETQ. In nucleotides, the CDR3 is TGCGCCAGCAGCCCGGACCTAGCGGCTACCTACGAGCAGTACTTC. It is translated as CASSPDLAATYEQYF. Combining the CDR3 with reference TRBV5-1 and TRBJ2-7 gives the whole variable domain KAGVTQTPRYLIKTRGQQVTLSCSPISGHRSVSWYQQTPGQGLQFLFEYFSETQRNKGNFPGRFSGRQFSNSRSEMNVSTLELGDSALYLCASSPDLAATYEQYFGPGTRLTVT.

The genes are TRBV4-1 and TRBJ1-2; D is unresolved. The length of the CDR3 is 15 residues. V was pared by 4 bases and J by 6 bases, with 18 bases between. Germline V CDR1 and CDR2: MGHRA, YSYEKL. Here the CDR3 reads CASSRPFRGRHGYTF. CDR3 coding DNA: TGCGCCAGCAGCCGACCGTTTCGGGGTAGGCATGGCTACACCTTC.

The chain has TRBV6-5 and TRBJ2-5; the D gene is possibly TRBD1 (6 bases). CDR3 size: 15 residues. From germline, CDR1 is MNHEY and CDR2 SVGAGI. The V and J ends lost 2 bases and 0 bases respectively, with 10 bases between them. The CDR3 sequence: CASSYQTGYQETQYF. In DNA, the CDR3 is TGTGCCAGCAGTTACCAAACAGGGTACCAAGAGACCCAGTACTTC.

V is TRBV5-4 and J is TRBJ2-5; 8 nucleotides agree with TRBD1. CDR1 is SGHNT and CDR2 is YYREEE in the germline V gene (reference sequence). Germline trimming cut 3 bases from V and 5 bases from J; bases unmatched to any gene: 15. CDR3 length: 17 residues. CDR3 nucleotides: TGTGCCAGCAGCTCGCAGGACAGGGCCGCGTTCAGGGAGACCCAGTACTTC. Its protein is CASSSQDRAAFRETQYF.

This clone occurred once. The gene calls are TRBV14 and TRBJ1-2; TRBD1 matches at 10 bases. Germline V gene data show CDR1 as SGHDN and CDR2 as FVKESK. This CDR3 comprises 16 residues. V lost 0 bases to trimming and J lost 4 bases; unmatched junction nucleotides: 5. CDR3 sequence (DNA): TGTGCCAGCAGCCAAGACGTGACAGGGGGCATCTATGGCTACACCTTC. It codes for CASSQDVTGGIYGYTF.

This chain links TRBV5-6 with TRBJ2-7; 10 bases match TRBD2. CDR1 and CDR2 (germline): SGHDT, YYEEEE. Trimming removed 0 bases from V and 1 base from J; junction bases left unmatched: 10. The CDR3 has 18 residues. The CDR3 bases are TGTGCCAGCAGCTTGGGGCTAGCGGGGGCCAGTTATTCCTACGAGCAGTACTTC. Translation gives CASSLGLAGASYSYEQYF.

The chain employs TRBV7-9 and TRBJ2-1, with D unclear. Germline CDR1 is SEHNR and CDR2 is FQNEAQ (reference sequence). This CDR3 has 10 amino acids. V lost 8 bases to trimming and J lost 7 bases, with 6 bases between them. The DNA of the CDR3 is TGTGCCAGCGAAAGGAATGAGCAGTTCTTC. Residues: CASERNEQFF.

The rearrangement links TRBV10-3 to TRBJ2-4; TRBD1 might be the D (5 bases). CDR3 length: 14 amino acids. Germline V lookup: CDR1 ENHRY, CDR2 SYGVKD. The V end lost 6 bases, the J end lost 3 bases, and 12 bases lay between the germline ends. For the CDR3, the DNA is TGTGCCATCAGGGCTGACAGCCACAAAAACATTCAGTACTTC. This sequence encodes CAIRADSHKNIQYF.

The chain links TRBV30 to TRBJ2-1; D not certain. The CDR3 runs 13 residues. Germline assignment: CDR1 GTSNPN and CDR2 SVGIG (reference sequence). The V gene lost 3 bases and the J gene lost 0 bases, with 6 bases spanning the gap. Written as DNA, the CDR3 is TGTGCCTGGAGGTGGGGCTCCTACAATGAGCAGTTCTTC. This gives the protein CAWRWGSYNEQFF.

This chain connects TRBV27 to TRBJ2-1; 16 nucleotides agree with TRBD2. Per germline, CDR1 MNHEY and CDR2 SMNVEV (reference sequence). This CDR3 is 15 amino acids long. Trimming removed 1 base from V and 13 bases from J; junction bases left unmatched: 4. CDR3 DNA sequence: TGTGCCAGCAGTTTATGGGGACTAGCGGGGGGGCAACAGTTCTTC. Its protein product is CASSLWGLAGGQQFF.

The CDR3: CASVGIYTDTQYF. DNA for the CDR3: TGTGCTAGTGTAGGGATCTACACAGATACGCAGTATTTT. The rearrangement uses TRBV12-5 and TRBJ2-3; D is unresolved. Germline V gene sequence: CDR1 LGHNT, CDR2 FRNRAP. V was clipped by 7 bases and J by 2 bases, with 10 bases between them. This CDR3 region has 13 residues.

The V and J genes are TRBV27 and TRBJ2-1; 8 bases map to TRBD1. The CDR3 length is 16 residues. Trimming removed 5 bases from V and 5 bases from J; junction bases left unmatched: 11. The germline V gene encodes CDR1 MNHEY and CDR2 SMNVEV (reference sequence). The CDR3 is CASSLNRGKQNNEQFF. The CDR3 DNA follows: TGTGCCAGCAGTCTTAACAGGGGGAAGCAAAACAATGAGCAGTTCTTC.

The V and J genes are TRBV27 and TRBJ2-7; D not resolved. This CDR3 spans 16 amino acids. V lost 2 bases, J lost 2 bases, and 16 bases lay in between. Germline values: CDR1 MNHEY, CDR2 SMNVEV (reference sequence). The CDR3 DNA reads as TGTGCCAGCAGTTTAAGTTCCGGTTATACTCCCTACGAGCAGTACTTC. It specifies CASSLSSGYTPYEQYF.

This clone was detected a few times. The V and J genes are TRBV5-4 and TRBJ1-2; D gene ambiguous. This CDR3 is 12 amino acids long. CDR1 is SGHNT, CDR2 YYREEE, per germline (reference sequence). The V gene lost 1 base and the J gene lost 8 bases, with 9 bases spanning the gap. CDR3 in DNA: TGTGCCAGCAGCTTGAACAGTGGCGGCTACACCTTC. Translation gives CASSLNSGGYTF.

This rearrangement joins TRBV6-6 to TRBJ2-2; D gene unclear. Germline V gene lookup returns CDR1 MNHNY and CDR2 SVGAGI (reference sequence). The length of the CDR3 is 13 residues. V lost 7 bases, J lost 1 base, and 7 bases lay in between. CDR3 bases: TGTGCCAGCATGAACGGGAACACCGGGGAGCTGTTTTTT. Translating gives CASMNGNTGELFF.

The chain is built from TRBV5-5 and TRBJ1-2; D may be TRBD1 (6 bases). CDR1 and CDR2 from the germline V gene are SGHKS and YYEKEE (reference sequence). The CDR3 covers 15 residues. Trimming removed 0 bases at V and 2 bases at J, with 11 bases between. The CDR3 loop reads CASSLADRPNYGYTF. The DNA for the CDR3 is TGTGCCAGCAGCTTGGCCGACAGGCCCAACTATGGCTACACCTTC.

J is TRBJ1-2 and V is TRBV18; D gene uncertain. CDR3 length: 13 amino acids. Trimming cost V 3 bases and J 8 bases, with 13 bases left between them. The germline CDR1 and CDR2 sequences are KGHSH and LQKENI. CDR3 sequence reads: CASSPPGKYGYTF. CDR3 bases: TGTGCCAGCTCACCTCCCGGTAAATACGGCTACACCTTC.

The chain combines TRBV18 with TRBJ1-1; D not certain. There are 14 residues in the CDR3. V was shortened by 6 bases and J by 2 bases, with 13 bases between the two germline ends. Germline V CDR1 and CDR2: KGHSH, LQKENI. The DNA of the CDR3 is TGTGCCAGCTCCGCGTCGCAGGTCAACACTGAAGCTTTCTTT. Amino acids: CASSASQVNTEAFF.

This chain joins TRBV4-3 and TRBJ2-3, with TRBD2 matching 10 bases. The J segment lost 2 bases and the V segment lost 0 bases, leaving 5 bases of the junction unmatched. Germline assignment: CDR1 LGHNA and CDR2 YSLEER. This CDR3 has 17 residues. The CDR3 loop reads CASSQEVTSGDTDTQYF. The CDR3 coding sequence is TGCGCCAGCAGCCAAGAGGTCACTAGCGGGGACACAGATACGCAGTATTTT.

CDR3 sequence reads: CASSRDLLGNTEAFF. In DNA form, the CDR3 reads TGTGCCAGCAGCAGGGACCTCCTTGGGAACACTGAAGCTTTCTTT. V and J are TRBV27 and TRBJ1-1, with a tentative D call TRBD1 (5 bases). V lost 6 bases, J lost 1 base, and 15 bases lay in between. From germline, CDR1 is MNHEY and CDR2 SMNVEV (reference sequence). This CDR3 has 15 residues.

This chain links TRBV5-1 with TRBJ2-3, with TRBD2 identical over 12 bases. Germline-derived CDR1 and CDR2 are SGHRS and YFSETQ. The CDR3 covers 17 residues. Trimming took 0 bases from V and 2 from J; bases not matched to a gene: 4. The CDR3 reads CASSLGLAGASTDTQYF. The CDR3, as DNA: TGCGCCAGCAGCTTGGGACTAGCGGGGGCCTCCACAGATACGCAGTATTTT.

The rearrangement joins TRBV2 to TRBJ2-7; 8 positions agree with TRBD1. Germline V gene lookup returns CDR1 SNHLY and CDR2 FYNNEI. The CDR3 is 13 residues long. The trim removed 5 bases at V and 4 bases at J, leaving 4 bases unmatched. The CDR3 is CASSTGQVYEQYF. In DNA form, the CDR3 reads TGTGCCAGCAGTACGGGACAGGTATACGAGCAGTACTTC.

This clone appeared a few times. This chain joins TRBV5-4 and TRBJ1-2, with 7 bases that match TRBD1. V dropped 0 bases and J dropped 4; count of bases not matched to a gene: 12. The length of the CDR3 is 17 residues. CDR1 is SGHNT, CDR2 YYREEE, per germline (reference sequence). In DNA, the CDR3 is TGTGCCAGCAGCTTGGACCCGGAAAGGGGGCATAGCTATGGCTACACCTTC. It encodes CASSLDPERGHSYGYTF.

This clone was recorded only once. Written as DNA, the CDR3 is TGTGCCAGCAGCTGGCGGGACGGAGAGGCGTTCTTC. This translates into CASSWRDGEAFF. V is TRBV5-6 and J is TRBJ2-1; possible D gene TRBD2, 6 bases. The V end lost 3 bases, the J end lost 15 bases, and 16 bases lay between the germline ends. The CDR3 is 12 amino acids. Germline-derived CDR1 and CDR2 are SGHDT and YYEEEE.

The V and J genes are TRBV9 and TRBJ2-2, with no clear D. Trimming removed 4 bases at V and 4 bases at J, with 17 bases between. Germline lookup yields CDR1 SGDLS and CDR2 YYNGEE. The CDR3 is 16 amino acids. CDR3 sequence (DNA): TGTGCCAGCAGCTGGGCTAGACATCGTCCCACCGGGGAGCTGTTTTTT. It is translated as CASSWARHRPTGELFF.

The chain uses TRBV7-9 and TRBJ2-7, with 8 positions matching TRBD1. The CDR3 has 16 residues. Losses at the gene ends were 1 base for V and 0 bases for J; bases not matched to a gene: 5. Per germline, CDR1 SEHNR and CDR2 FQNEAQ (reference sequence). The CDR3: CASSLGQGLSSYEQYF. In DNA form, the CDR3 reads TGTGCCAGCAGCTTAGGACAGGGGCTGAGCTCCTACGAGCAGTACTTC.

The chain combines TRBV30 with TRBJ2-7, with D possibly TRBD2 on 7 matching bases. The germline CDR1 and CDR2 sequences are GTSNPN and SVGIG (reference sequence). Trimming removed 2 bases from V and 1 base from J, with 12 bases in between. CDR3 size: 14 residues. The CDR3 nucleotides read TGTGCCTGGAGTAAGGGGGGGCAGTCCTACGAGCAGTACTTC. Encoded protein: CAWSKGGQSYEQYF.